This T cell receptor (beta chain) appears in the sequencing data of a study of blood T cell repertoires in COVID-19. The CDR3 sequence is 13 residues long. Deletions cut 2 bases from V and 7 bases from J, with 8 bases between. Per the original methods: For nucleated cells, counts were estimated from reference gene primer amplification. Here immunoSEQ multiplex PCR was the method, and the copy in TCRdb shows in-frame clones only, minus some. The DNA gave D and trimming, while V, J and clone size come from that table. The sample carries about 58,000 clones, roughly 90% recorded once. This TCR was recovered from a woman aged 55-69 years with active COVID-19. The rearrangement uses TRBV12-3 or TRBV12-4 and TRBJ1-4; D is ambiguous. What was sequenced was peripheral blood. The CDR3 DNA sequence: TGTGCCAGCAGTTTATATACAGCTGAAAAACTGTTTTTT. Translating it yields CASSLYTAEKLFF.